This section outlines one T cell receptor beta chain sequence together with its context. The entry originates in a study of human T cells and chemical hapten exposure. Total RNA was extracted from unfractionated whole blood. Individual cDNA molecules received unique molecular identifiers in the library. Study processing details: Samples had a median of around 100,000 TCRs, ranging roughly 20,000 to 750,000. From the reads, TCRdb called clonotypes with MiXCR, one entry per CDR3 protein. None of the V and J calls come from the authors' own analysis; TCRdb made them. Among around 120,000 distinct CDR3 sequences listed, 8.5% to 9% were seen once. Deletions cut 1 base from V and 3 bases from J, with 16 bases between. Germline CDR1 SGHTA, CDR2 FQGNSA. There are 16 residues in the CDR3.

This receptor was obtained from a human donor in good health. Some clones in this sample may be carry-over from other donors' samples. Sequencing used whole blood. This sequence joins TRBV7-2 and TRBJ2-7, with a possible D match to TRBD2 (5 bases). In DNA, the CDR3 is TGTGCCAGCAGCTTAGTCGCGGGTTACAGTAACTACGAGCAGTACTTC. It codes for CASSLVAGYSNYEQYF.